This T cell receptor (beta chain) appears in the sequencing data of a study of blood T cell repertoires in COVID-19. Study at large: Whether acute or convalescent, the COVID-19 samples came from the United States, Italy and Spain. PBMCs, B-cell-depleted T cells, or T cells provided the cDNA or gDNA that made up the material.

Original analysis: Estimated nucleated cell counts came from reference gene primer amplification. Generated by immunoSEQ multiplex PCR, the TCRdb table keeps only in-frame clones and is missing some. That table is the source of V, J and clone size, and D and trimming were worked out from the DNA. Here the sample spans about 270,000 clones, about 85% being singletons. Sequencing used peripheral blood. The clonotype comes from a woman aged 50 to 65 with active or convalescent COVID-19.

Here the CDR3 DNA reads TGCGCCAGCAGCCGCGGACAGGGGGCAACTTACAATGAGCAGTTCTTC. Translated, it gives CASSRGQGATYNEQFF. The chain uses TRBV4-1 and TRBJ2-1, with 11 positions matching TRBD1. In germline, CDR1 is MGHRA, CDR2 YSYEKL. The J segment lost 4 bases and the V segment lost 4 bases, leaving 6 bases of the junction unmatched. This CDR3 is built from 16 residues.